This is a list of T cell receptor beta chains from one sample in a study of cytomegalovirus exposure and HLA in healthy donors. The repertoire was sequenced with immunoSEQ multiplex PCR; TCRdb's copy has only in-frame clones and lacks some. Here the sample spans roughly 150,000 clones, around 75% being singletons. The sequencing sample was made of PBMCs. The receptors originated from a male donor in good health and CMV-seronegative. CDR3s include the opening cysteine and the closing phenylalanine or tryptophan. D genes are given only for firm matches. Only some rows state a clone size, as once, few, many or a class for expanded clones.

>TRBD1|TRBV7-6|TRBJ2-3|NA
TGTGCCAGCAGCTTAGATACAGGGGGCATGAATACGCAGTATTTT
CASSLDTGGMNTQYF
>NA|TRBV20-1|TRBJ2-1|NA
TGCAGCACGAGCCAATACAATGAGCAGTTCTTC
CSTSQYNEQFF
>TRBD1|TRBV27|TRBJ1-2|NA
TGTGCCAGCTCCATACAGGGGGCTCCCTATGGCTACACCTTC
CASSIQGAPYGYTF
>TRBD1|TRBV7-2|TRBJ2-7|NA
TGTGCCAGCAGCTCAAGGACAGGGGGCAGGGAGCAGTACTTC
CASSSRTGGREQYF
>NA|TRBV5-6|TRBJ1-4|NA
TGTGCCAGCAGCTTGCCGGCGGTCGGAAAACTGTTTTTT
CASSLPAVGKLFF
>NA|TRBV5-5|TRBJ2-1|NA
TGTGCCAGCAGCCGTAATACGGCTAGCTCCTACAATGAGCAGTTCTTC
CASSRNTASSYNEQFF
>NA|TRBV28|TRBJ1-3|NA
TGTGCCGGCAGACGGACAAGCTCTGGAAACACCATATATTTT
CAGRRTSSGNTIYF
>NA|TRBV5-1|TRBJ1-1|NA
TGCGCCAGCAGCTTGGACATGGGGGGGCCTGTGACTGAAGCTTTCTTT
CASSLDMGGPVTEAFF
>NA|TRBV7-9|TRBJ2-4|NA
TGTGCCAGCAGCTCTAATGAGCGGTTTCAGTACTTC
CASSSNERFQYF
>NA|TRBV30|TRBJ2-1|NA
TGTGCCTGGAGGAGGTTGGGAGTAACCTACAATGAGCAGTTCTTC
CAWRRLGVTYNEQFF
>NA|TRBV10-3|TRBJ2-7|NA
TGTGCCATCAGTGACGAACAGGTTAGCCTATCCTACGAGCAGTACTTC
CAISDEQVSLSYEQYF
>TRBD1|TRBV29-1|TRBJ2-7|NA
TGCAGCGGTCTTAGACCGGGACAGGGGGACGAGCAGTACTTC
CSGLRPGQGDEQYF
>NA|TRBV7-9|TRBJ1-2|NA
TGTTCCAGCAGTTCAGGGGCCCCTAACTATGGCTACACCTTC
CSSSSGAPNYGYTF
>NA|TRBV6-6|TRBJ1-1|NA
TGTGCCAGCAGCCGGACAGCTGAAGCTTTCTTT
CASSRTAEAFF
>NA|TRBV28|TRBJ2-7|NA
TGTGCCAGCGCCACTGGGACACCCTACGAGCAGTACTTC
CASATGTPYEQYF
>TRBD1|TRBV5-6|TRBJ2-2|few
TGTGCCAGCAGCTTGGGAGTTAGGGGGCGCACCGGGGAGCTGTTTTTT
CASSLGVRGRTGELFF
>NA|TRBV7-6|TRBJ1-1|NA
TGTGCCAGCAAGCGGGGGGGAGGGCACACTGAAGCTTTCTTT
CASKRGGGHTEAFF
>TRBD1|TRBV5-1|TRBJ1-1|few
TGCGCCAGCAGCTATACAGGGGACACTGAAGCTTTCTTT
CASSYTGDTEAFF
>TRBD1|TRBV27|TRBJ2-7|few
TGTGCCAGCAGTGGACGGGACAGGGGTGTTATCGAGCAGTACTTC
CASSGRDRGVIEQYF
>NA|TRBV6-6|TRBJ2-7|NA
TGTGCCAGCAGTTACTTGCAGGGGTCCGTCGCCCACGAGCAGTACTTC
CASSYLQGSVAHEQYF
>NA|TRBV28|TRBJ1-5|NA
TGTGCCAGCAGCCTCCCCATCGCGGGCAATCAGCCCCAGCATTTT
CASSLPIAGNQPQHF
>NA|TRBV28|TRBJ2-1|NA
TGTGCCAGCAGGGGGGGGGCGCAGGGCCACAATGAGCAGTTCTTC
CASRGGAQGHNEQFF
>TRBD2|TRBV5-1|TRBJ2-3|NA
TGCGCCAGCAGCTTGGACGGGACTAGCGGGGGAGAGACAGATACGCAGTATTTT
CASSLDGTSGGETDTQYF
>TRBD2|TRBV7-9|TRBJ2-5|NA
TGTGCCAGCAGCCCAGCGGGGAAAGAGACCCAGTACTTC
CASSPAGKETQYF
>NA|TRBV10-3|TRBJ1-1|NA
TGTGCCATCAGTGAGTCGATCCAGGCCGGCGCTTTCTTT
CAISESIQAGAFF
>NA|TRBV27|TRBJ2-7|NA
TGTGCCAGCAGTTACATGGGGGCGCCCGGTTACGAGCAGTACTTC
CASSYMGAPGYEQYF
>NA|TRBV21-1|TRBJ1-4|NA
TGTGCCAGCAGCAAAGGGACAGGCATAGATGAAAAACTGTTTTTT
CASSKGTGIDEKLFF
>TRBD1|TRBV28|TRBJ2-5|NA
TGTGCCAGCAGTTTGACGGACAGGCCGGAGACCCAGTACTTC
CASSLTDRPETQYF
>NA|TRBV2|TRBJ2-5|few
TGTGCCAGCAGGGACTCCCGGAGGGCCCAGTACTTC
CASRDSRRAQYF
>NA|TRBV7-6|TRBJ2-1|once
TGTGCCAGCAGCCTCAATCGAGGGCTTTCACCCCGGGGGTTTAATGAGCAGTTCTTC
CASSLNRGLSPRGFNEQFF
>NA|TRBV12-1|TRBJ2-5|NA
TGTGCCAGCAGCTCTACAGGGGCGGGGGAGACCCAGTACTTC
CASSSTGAGETQYF
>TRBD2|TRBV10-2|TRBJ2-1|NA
TGCGCCAGCAGTGACTCGCGGCTAAGAGCGGGAGCCTCCTACAATGAGCAGTTCTTC
CASSDSRLRAGASYNEQFF
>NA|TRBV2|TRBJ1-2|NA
TGTGCCAGCAGTGCACAGGGTATCTTTGGCTACACCTTC
CASSAQGIFGYTF
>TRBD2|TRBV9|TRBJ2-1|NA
TGTGCCAGCAGCGTAAGTAGCGGGTCAAGCTCCTACAATGAGCAGTTCTTC
CASSVSSGSSSYNEQFF
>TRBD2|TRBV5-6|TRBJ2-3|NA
TGTGCCAGCAGCTTGGGTGTAGCGGGGGGGTACACAGATACGCAGTATTTT
CASSLGVAGGYTDTQYF
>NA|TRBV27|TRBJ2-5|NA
TGTGCCCCCCTCCGAACAGAACAAGAGACCCAGTACTTC
CAPLRTEQETQYF
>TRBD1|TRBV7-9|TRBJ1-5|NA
TGTGCCAGCAGCTTAGGGACAGGGGATAGCAATCAGCCCCAGCATTTT
CASSLGTGDSNQPQHF
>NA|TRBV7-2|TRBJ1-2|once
TGTGCCAGCAGCACCAGGGTGGCCTATGGCTACACCTTC
CASSTRVAYGYTF
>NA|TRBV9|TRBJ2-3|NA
TGTGCCAGCGGAACGGGGTGGTCCGCCACAGATACGCAGTATTTT
CASGTGWSATDTQYF
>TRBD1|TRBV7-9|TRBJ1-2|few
TGTGCCAGCAGCTTTGTGACAGGGAACTATGGCTACACCTTC
CASSFVTGNYGYTF
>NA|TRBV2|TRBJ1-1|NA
TGTGCCAGCAGGGTGGACGGTCAGGGGACTGAAGCTTTCTTT
CASRVDGQGTEAFF
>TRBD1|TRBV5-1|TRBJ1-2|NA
TGCGCCAGCAGTTTTTTAGGACAGGGCCGCAATCTTAACTATGGCTACACCTTC
CASSFLGQGRNLNYGYTF
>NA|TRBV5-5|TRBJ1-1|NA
TGTGCCAGCAGCCAATCACAGGGTGACACTGAAGCTTTCTTT
CASSQSQGDTEAFF
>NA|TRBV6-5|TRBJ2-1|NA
TGTGCCAGCAGCAACAGGGTTTCCTACAATGAGCAGTTCTTC
CASSNRVSYNEQFF
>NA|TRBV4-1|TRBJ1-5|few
TGCGCCAGCAGCCAAGAGGCTCAGGGCTGGGTGGTTCAGCCCCAGCATTTT
CASSQEAQGWVVQPQHF
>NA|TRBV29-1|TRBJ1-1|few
TGCAGCGCTGGACAGTACACTGAAGCTTTCTTT
CSAGQYTEAFF
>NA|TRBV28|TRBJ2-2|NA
TGTGCCAGCAGTTTCACAAACACCGGGGAGCTGTTTTTT
CASSFTNTGELFF
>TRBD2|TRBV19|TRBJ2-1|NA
TGTGCCAGTAGTATTAGGACTAGCGGGGTTTCCTACAATGAGCAGTTCTTC
CASSIRTSGVSYNEQFF
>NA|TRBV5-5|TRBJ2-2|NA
TGTGCCAGCAGCTTGTGGGGGCCCGGGGAGCTGTTTTTT
CASSLWGPGELFF
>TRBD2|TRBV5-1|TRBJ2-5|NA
TGCGCCAGCAGCTCCGGACTAGCGGGCTTCGAAACCCAGTACTTC
CASSSGLAGFETQYF
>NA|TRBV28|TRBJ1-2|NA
TGTGCCAGCAGTTTAGTCTTGTCGACTTCTAACTATGGCTACACCTTC
CASSLVLSTSNYGYTF
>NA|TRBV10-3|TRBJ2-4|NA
TGTGCCATCAGTGAGGGGCCGCCGGAGGAGGCCAAAAACATTCAGTACTTC
CAISEGPPEEAKNIQYF
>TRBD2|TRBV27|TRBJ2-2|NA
TGTGCCAGCAGTTTACTAGCGGGGGCGATCACCGGGGAGCTGTTTTTT
CASSLLAGAITGELFF
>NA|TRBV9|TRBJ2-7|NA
TGTGCCAGCAGCGTTGGACAGACGGGCTACGAGCAGTACTTC
CASSVGQTGYEQYF
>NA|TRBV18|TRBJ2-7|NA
TGTGCCAGCTCACCACCGGACAGCCTCTACGAGCAGTACTTC
CASSPPDSLYEQYF